This entry lists 17 T cell receptor beta chains sequenced from one sample in a study of T cell responses to AZD1222 COVID-19 vaccine (dated by TCRdb to about 2021). The library came from the immunoSEQ multiplex PCR assay. What TCRdb holds here is the immuneACCESS table cut down to in-frame rearrangements. Part of the clones is not present; checked against another copy, under half of the missing clones reflect an unresolved V gene, and the others are unexplained. This sample holds around 44,000 clones; approximately 83% were observed only once. The top ten constitute around 6.5% of the sample. Interpreted using the paper, the time point label stands for: about 28 days (+/-7) after the second vaccine dose. Sequencing used peripheral blood, obtained 28 days after the second AZD1222 dose. The receptors here all came from an adult who received the AZD1222 COVID-19 vaccine.

The CDR3 reads CASSLIGSSYNEQFF. The CDR3 DNA follows: TGTGCCAGCAGCTTAATCGGGAGCTCCTACAATGAGCAGTTCTTC. The chain is built from TRBV7-2 and TRBJ2-1, with a tentative D call TRBD2 (6 bases). The V gene lost 2 bases and the J gene lost 0 bases, with 8 bases spanning the gap. Germline values: CDR1 SGHTA, CDR2 FQGNSA. This CDR3 is built from 15 residues.

V and J are TRBV29-1 and TRBJ1-3; 8 bases agree with TRBD1. Germline V lookup: CDR1 SQVTM, CDR2 ANQGSEA. The V and J ends lost 4 bases and 1 base, in that order; junction bases with no gene match: 9. This CDR3 is built from 16 residues. As DNA, the CDR3 is TGCAGCGTTGGGACAGGGTCTCTACAATCTGGAAACACCATATATTTT. Protein: CSVGTGSLQSGNTIYF.

In its sample, this clone was seen a few times. The rearrangement joins TRBV6-5 to TRBJ1-3; D uncertain. Germline lookup yields CDR1 MNHEY and CDR2 SVGAGI. Between the trimmed V and J ends, which lost 0 bases and 2 bases, there was a span of 11 bases. The CDR3 has 16 amino acids. CDR3 DNA: TGTGCCAGCAGTTACTCGGTCCTTGCTGCTGGAAACACCATATATTTT. It translates to CASSYSVLAAGNTIYF.

CDR3 loop: CASRASGSTDTQYF. The CDR3 DNA sequence: TGCGCCAGCAGGGCTAGCGGATCCACAGATACGCAGTATTTT. This chain uses TRBV10-1 with TRBJ2-3; 7 bases line up with TRBD2. Germline V gives CDR1 WNHNN, CDR2 SYGVQD (reference sequence). V shed 6 bases, J shed 2 bases, and the junction held 5 bases outside the gene matches. The CDR3 length is 14 residues.

The chain has TRBV11-1 and TRBJ2-2; tentatively, D is TRBD1 or TRBD2 (5 bases each). CDR1 is SGHAT and CDR2 is FQDESV in the germline V gene (reference sequence). The length of the CDR3 is 14 residues. The V gene lost 5 bases and the J gene lost 2 bases, with 9 bases spanning the gap. The chain's CDR3 is CASSRDGNTGELFF. The DNA of the CDR3 is TGTGCCAGCAGCCGGGACGGTAACACCGGGGAGCTGTTTTTT.

The chain combines TRBV3-1 (or the pseudogene TRBV3-2) with TRBJ2-3, with a possible D match to TRBD2 (6 bases). The CDR3 has 13 residues. With 8 bases removed from V and 5 bases from J, the gap between germline ends came to 14 bases. CDR1 is LGHDT and CDR2 is YNNKEL in the germline V gene (reference sequence). This chain's CDR3 is CASGDWRGDTQYF. The CDR3 coding sequence is TGTGCCAGCGGGGACTGGAGAGGAGATACGCAGTATTTT.

A single count supports this clone. The rearrangement uses TRBV7-9 and TRBJ2-5; 8 bases are a match to TRBD1. This CDR3 region has 13 residues. Losses at the gene ends were 7 bases for V and 5 bases for J; bases not matched to a gene: 6. The V gene's germline CDR1 is SEHNR and CDR2 FQNEAQ (reference sequence). The CDR3 protein is CASTPGGVETQYF. CDR3 bases: TGTGCCAGCACCCCAGGGGGCGTGGAGACCCAGTACTTC.

The gene calls are TRBV5-4 and TRBJ2-1; 14 bases are a match to TRBD2. Germline trimming cut 3 bases from V and 3 bases from J; bases unmatched to any gene: 5. CDR1 is SGHNT, CDR2 YYREEE, per germline (reference sequence). The CDR3 runs to 17 residues. CDR3 coding DNA: TGTGCCAGCAGCTCTTCGACTAGCGGGAGGGACTACAATGAGCAGTTCTTC. Translating it yields CASSSSTSGRDYNEQFF. Using reference TRBV5-4 and TRBJ2-1 for the parts outside the CDR3, the full variable domain is ETGVTQSPTHLIKTRGQQVTLRCSSQSGHNTVSWYQQALGQGPQFIFQYYREEENGRGNFPPRFSGLQFPNYSSELNVNALELDDSALYLCASSSSTSGRDYNEQFFGPGTRLTVL.

This chain links TRBV7-2 with TRBJ2-7, with TRBD2 as a possible D gene (6 bases). CDR3 length: 16 amino acids. The V end was cut by 0 bases, the J end by 2 bases, with 14 bases between. Germline V CDR1 and CDR2: SGHTA, FQGNSA. As DNA, the CDR3 is TGTGCCAGCAGCTTAGCTCTACGGCGGGGAGCCTACGAGCAGTACTTC. Protein sequence: CASSLALRRGAYEQYF.

The chain carries TRBV5-6 and TRBJ2-1; TRBD2 matches at 14 bases. The CDR3 length is 19 residues. Trimming cost V 4 bases and J 0 bases; bases outside gene matches: 9. Germline CDR1 SGHDT, CDR2 YYEEEE. The CDR3 sequence is CASSPGLAGGKTSYNEQFF. CDR3 DNA: TGTGCCAGCAGCCCAGGACTAGCGGGAGGCAAAACCTCCTACAATGAGCAGTTCTTC.

V is TRBV28 and J is TRBJ1-2, with D perhaps matching TRBD1 (6 bases). Germline V gene sequence: CDR1 MDHEN, CDR2 SYDVKM. This CDR3 comprises 16 residues. The germline V and J ends were trimmed by 2 bases and 0 bases, with 13 bases remaining between them. The DNA of the CDR3 is TGTGCCAGCAGTTTAAACGGGGACATAGCTAACTATGGCTACACCTTC. Translated: CASSLNGDIANYGYTF.

V gene TRBV6-5 combines with J gene TRBJ1-2; D is uncertain. The CDR3 extends over 14 amino acids. Per the germline V gene, CDR1 is MNHEY and CDR2 is SVGAGI. Trimming took off 6 bases at V and 8 bases at J, with 19 bases between the two ends. The CDR3 region has the DNA TGTGCCAGCAGCCAACCCGACGGAGTAGGAGGCTACACCTTC. Translated: CASSQPDGVGGYTF.

The chain combines TRBV7-3 with TRBJ2-2; perhaps TRBD1 as D (6 bases). Germline lookup yields CDR1 SGHTA and CDR2 FQGTGA. The germline V and J ends were trimmed by 2 bases and 5 bases, with 18 bases remaining between them. The CDR3 is made up of 17 amino acids. CDR3 DNA: TGTGCCAGCAGCTTAGCCCGACCGGGACACGGGACCGGGGAGCTGTTTTTT. This sequence encodes CASSLARPGHGTGELFF.

This clone appeared a few times. The chain uses TRBV7-9 and TRBJ2-6; 8 bases are shared with TRBD2. The ends lost 5 bases at V and 4 bases at J; junction bases unmatched: 10. In germline, CDR1 is SEHNR, CDR2 FQNEAQ (reference sequence). This CDR3 has 17 amino acids. The DNA of the CDR3 is TGTGCCAGCAGCCCCCCGGGGGGGGTAAGAGGGGCCAACGTCCTGACTTTC. It specifies CASSPPGGVRGANVLTF.

The chain recombines TRBV6-2 or TRBV6-3 with TRBJ2-2; D not certain. Germline values: CDR1 MNHEY, CDR2 SVGEGT. This CDR3 contains 14 residues. Trimming stripped 4 bases from V and 3 bases from J, with 9 bases between. CDR3 in amino acids: CASSLWGDTGELFF. DNA for the CDR3: TGTGCCAGCAGTTTGTGGGGTGACACCGGGGAGCTGTTTTTT.

V usage is TRBV7-9 and J usage is TRBJ2-1; 8 bases agree with TRBD1. Trimming removed 5 bases from V and 0 bases from J; junction bases left unmatched: 15. CDR3 size: 19 residues. CDR1 and CDR2 from the germline V gene are SEHNR and FQNEAQ (reference sequence). The CDR3 sequence is CASSPRQGTIQRSYNEQFF. DNA for the CDR3: TGTGCCAGCAGCCCACGACAGGGGACCATCCAGCGCTCCTACAATGAGCAGTTCTTC. Combining the CDR3 with reference TRBV7-9 and TRBJ2-1 gives the whole variable domain DTGVSQNPRHKITKRGQNVTFRCDPISEHNRLYWYRQTLGQGPEFLTYFQNEAQLEKSRLLSDRFSAERPKGSFSTLEIQRTEQGDSAMYLCASSPRQGTIQRSYNEQFFGPGTRLTVL.

This chain links TRBV11-3 with TRBJ2-5; D unresolved. V was clipped by 4 bases and J by 3 bases, with 9 bases between them. Germline CDR1 SGHNT, CDR2 YENEEA. The CDR3 is made up of 13 amino acids. CDR3: CASSSIAEETQYF. The CDR3 region has the DNA TGTGCCAGCAGCTCCATAGCAGAAGAGACCCAGTACTTC.